Below, 12 T cell receptor beta chains from the same sample are listed, as sequenced in a study of response to subunit inactivated influenza vaccine. One entry per CDR3 protein results from TCRdb running MiXCR on the RT-PCR reads. The profile shows about 800,000 distinct CDR3 sequences, less than 25% of them singletons. The sample here was PBMCs from blood, taken about 5 days after vaccination. The receptors were sampled from a man aged 50 or older who received an inactivated influenza vaccine.

This clonotype was counted only a few times. The chain uses TRBV27 and TRBJ2-7; D gene ambiguous. Germline CDR1 reads MNHEY; CDR2 reads SMNVEV (reference sequence). This CDR3 is built from 14 residues. V lost 2 bases and J lost 3, with 11 bases in between. CDR3 sequence (DNA): TGTGCCAGCAGTTTAAGGCAGGTTAACTACGAGCAGTACTTC. Translating gives CASSLRQVNYEQYF.

In this sample, this clonotype turned up a few times. This chain joins TRBV28 and TRBJ2-5, with 9 positions matching TRBD1. The CDR3 is 17 residues long. V gave up 7 bases and J gave up 2 bases; unmatched junction bases: 14. Germline values: CDR1 MDHEN, CDR2 SYDVKM. For the CDR3, the DNA is TGTGCCAGCACCCCCCTACCCGGGGACAGGGATCAAGAGACCCAGTACTTC. It translates to CASTPLPGDRDQETQYF.

This clonotype was observed a few times. The chain combines TRBV5-1 with TRBJ1-2; the match to TRBD1 covers 9 bases. This CDR3 spans 19 amino acids. Trimming took 7 bases from V and 3 from J; bases not matched to a gene: 22. Germline values: CDR1 SGHRS, CDR2 YFSETQ. As DNA, the CDR3 is TGCGCCAGCCCGAAGACTCCAAACAGGGGGCAACGTGATCACTATGGCTACACCTTC. It is translated as CASPKTPNRGQRDHYGYTF.

This clonotype was recorded a few times. The J gene is TRBJ2-2, the V gene TRBV15, with 7 positions matching TRBD1. After removal of 2 bases from V and 3 bases from J, the junction contained 3 bases not matched to a gene. Looked up from germline, CDR1 is LNHNV and CDR2 is YYDKDF (reference sequence). The CDR3 has 15 residues. DNA for the CDR3: TGTGCCACCAGCAGACACACAGGGGACACCGGGGAGCTGTTTTTT. Its protein is CATSRHTGDTGELFF.

V gene TRBV7-2 combines with J gene TRBJ1-6; the match to TRBD1 covers 11 bases. Germline assignment: CDR1 SGHTA and CDR2 FQGNSA. This CDR3 has 15 amino acids. J was trimmed by 10 bases and V by 1 base; bases with no gene match: 3. As DNA, the CDR3 is TGTGCCAGCAGCTTAGTGGGACAGGGGGTATCACCCCTCCACTTT. Translation: CASSLVGQGVSPLHF.

V is TRBV29-1 and J is TRBJ2-1; D is perhaps TRBD1 or TRBD2 (5 bases each). In germline, CDR1 is SQVTM, CDR2 ANQGSEA. The CDR3 is 16 amino acids. V was shortened by 1 base and J by 7 bases, with 20 bases between the two germline ends. The CDR3 region is CSVEAYQKRGVNEQFF. The CDR3 nucleotides are TGCAGCGTTGAAGCCTATCAAAAACGGGGCGTGAATGAGCAGTTCTTC.

This clonotype was counted a few times. The chain joins TRBV11-3 to TRBJ2-2, with D possibly being TRBD2 (5 bases). From germline, CDR1 is SGHNT and CDR2 YENEEA. The length of the CDR3 is 14 residues. The ends were cut back, 4 bases at V and 0 bases at J, with 6 bases in the middle. The CDR3 DNA reads TGTGCCAGCAGCTCGGACTCGAACACCGGGGAGCTGTTTTTT. Amino acid sequence: CASSSDSNTGELFF.

The chain joins TRBV29-1 to TRBJ2-7, with D tentatively TRBD2 (6 bases). The ends were cut back, 4 bases at V and 5 bases at J, with 12 bases in the middle. The germline V gene has CDR1 SQVTM and CDR2 ANQGSEA. The CDR3 is 12 amino acids. The CDR3 nucleotides are TGCAGCGTTGGAGTGACTAGTCACGAGCAGTACTTC. Its translation is CSVGVTSHEQYF.

This clonotype was seen a few times. V is TRBV30 and J is TRBJ2-3, with 9 bases fitting TRBD1. The CDR3 contains 14 residues. After removal of 3 bases from V and 7 bases from J, the junction contained 8 bases not matched to a gene. The germline V gene has CDR1 GTSNPN and CDR2 SVGIG (reference sequence). The DNA of the CDR3 is TGTGCCTGGAGGGGGACAGGGTTGATGAATACGCAGTATTTT. Translation gives CAWRGTGLMNTQYF.

There are a few counts of this clonotype. The CDR3 here is CASSSGTRAYNEQFF. The CDR3 coding sequence is TGTGCCAGCAGCTCCGGGACTAGGGCCTACAATGAGCAGTTCTTC. The rearrangement uses TRBV7-8 and TRBJ2-1; the match to TRBD2 covers 8 bases. After removal of 4 bases from V and 2 bases from J, the junction contained 4 bases not matched to a gene. CDR3 length: 15 amino acids. The germline V gene has CDR1 SGHVS and CDR2 FQNEAQ.

In its sample, this clonotype was seen a few times. This chain connects TRBV6-5 to TRBJ1-5; no clear D gene. CDR3 length: 15 amino acids. Trimming pared 2 bases from V and 1 base from J, leaving 9 bases between. Looked up from germline, CDR1 is MNHEY and CDR2 is SVGAGI. The CDR3 DNA sequence: TGTGCCAGCAGTTACGGTAAAGGGAGCAATCAGCCCCAGCATTTT. Translation gives CASSYGKGSNQPQHF.

The rearrangement joins TRBV6-6 to TRBJ2-5, with D unclear. CDR1 and CDR2 from the germline V gene are MNHNY and SVGAGI (reference sequence). V was cut by 10 bases and J by 1 base, with 7 bases left in between. This CDR3 is 11 amino acids long. The CDR3 DNA reads as TGTGCCAACAGCCCCCAAGAGACCCAGTACTTC. This encodes CANSPQETQYF.